This passage covers 17 T cell receptor beta chains from one sample sequenced in a study of T cells after yellow fever vaccination. TCRdb reprocessed the 5' RACE reads via MiXCR and lists one record per CDR3 protein. The sample lists approximately 330,000 distinct CDR3 sequences; roughly an eighth were seen once. The sequencing here drew on CD4+ T cells sorted from PBMCs, taken 15 days after the yellow fever booster vaccination. The receptor set was obtained from a man aged 18 to 30 who received the YFV17D yellow fever vaccine.

This clonotype was observed many times. V usage is TRBV12-3 or TRBV12-4 and J usage is TRBJ1-3; no clear D. The CDR3 contains 13 residues. Trimming shortened V by 3 bases and J by 1 base, and 4 bases separated the two germline ends. CDR3 sequence: CASSLASGNTIYF. The DNA of the CDR3 is TGTGCCAGCAGTTTGGCGTCTGGAAACACCATATATTTT.

This clonotype was observed a few times. V gene TRBV7-2 combines with J gene TRBJ1-2; D might be TRBD1 (5 bases). Germline V CDR1 and CDR2: SGHTA, FQGNSA. There are 12 residues in the CDR3. With 3 bases removed from V and 8 bases from J, the gap between germline ends came to 10 bases. The chain's CDR3 is CASSFSGDGYTF. The CDR3 bases are TGTGCCAGCAGCTTCTCCGGGGACGGCTACACCTTC.

The V gene is TRBV24-1, the J gene TRBJ2-2, with 9 bases lining up with TRBD1. The CDR3 is 16 residues long. Trimming at V came to 3 bases and at J to 3 bases, leaving 4 bases not matched to a gene. Per the germline V gene, CDR1 is KGHDR and CDR2 is SFDVKD. CDR3: CATSDLDRGYTGELFF. CDR3 coding DNA: TGTGCCACCAGTGATCTGGACAGGGGATACACCGGGGAGCTGTTTTTT.

There are a few counts of this clonotype. The chain links TRBV11-2 to TRBJ2-7, with D possibly matching TRBD1 (5 bases). Trimming removed 0 bases at V and 6 bases at J, with 12 bases between. The V gene's germline CDR1 is SGHAT and CDR2 FQNNGV. The CDR3 loop spans 14 amino acids. Here the CDR3 reads CASSLELLRGEQYF. The CDR3 nucleotides are TGTGCCAGCAGCTTAGAACTGCTTAGGGGCGAGCAGTACTTC.

The sample holds a few counts of this clonotype. CDR3 bases: TGTGCCAGCAGTTTAAACGGATACAATGAGCAGTTCTTC. It translates to CASSLNGYNEQFF. V gene TRBV27 combines with J gene TRBJ2-1; D is undetermined. The ends were cut back, 2 bases at V and 4 bases at J, with 6 bases in the middle. Germline V gene data show CDR1 as MNHEY and CDR2 as SMNVEV (reference sequence). This CDR3 spans 13 amino acids.

This clonotype was seen a few times. V gene TRBV4-3 combines with J gene TRBJ1-2, with 10 bases matching TRBD1. The CDR3 totals 14 residues. Germline V gene data show CDR1 as LGHNA and CDR2 as YSLEER. Unmatched junction bases numbered 6, after V lost 4 bases and J lost 7 bases. CDR3 loop: CASSLTGTGVGYTF. For the CDR3, the DNA is TGCGCCAGCAGCCTAACCGGGACAGGGGTTGGCTACACCTTC.

There are a few counts of this clonotype. The chain links TRBV4-3 to TRBJ2-2; 7 bases line up with TRBD1. With 8 bases clipped from V and 1 base from J, the junction kept 4 bases outside the gene matches. The germline gives CDR1 LGHNA, CDR2 YSLEER. The CDR3 is 14 residues long. CDR3 DNA: TGCGCCAGCCAGGGACAGCAGAACACCGGGGAGCTGTTTTTT. Its protein product is CASQGQQNTGELFF.

This clonotype was seen a few times. This rearrangement joins TRBV12-3 or TRBV12-4 to TRBJ1-1; TRBD1 is a possible D gene (6 bases). This CDR3 is 14 amino acids long. V lost 3 bases and J 3 bases, leaving 11 bases between the germline ends. DNA for the CDR3: TGTGCCAGCAGTTTTTGGACAGCACACACTGAAGCTTTCTTT. This encodes CASSFWTAHTEAFF.

The gene calls are TRBV9 and TRBJ2-1; either TRBD1 or TRBD2 may supply D (6 bases each). Per germline, CDR1 SGDLS and CDR2 YYNGEE. V was shortened by 6 bases and J by 4 bases, with 20 bases between the two germline ends. This CDR3 contains 16 residues. DNA of the CDR3: TGTGCCAGCACAAGGTCGGGGGCACGCGTATACAATGAGCAGTTCTTC. Translated, it gives CASTRSGARVYNEQFF.

This clonotype was picked up a small number of times. This chain links TRBV7-9 with TRBJ2-1; D gene unclear. The CDR3 consists of 11 residues. Germline lookup yields CDR1 SEHNR and CDR2 FQNEAQ (reference sequence). V was pared by 5 bases and J by 8 bases, with 7 bases between. CDR3 sequence (DNA): TGTGCCAGCAGCCCCGAGTATGAGCAGTTCTTC. The encoded protein is CASSPEYEQFF. The full variable domain, in which reference TRBV7-9 and TRBJ2-1 provide the parts outside the CDR3, is DTGVSQNPRHKITKRGQNVTFRCDPISEHNRLYWYRQTLGQGPEFLTYFQNEAQLEKSRLLSDRFSAERPKGSFSTLEIQRTEQGDSAMYLCASSPEYEQFFGPGTRLTVL.

This clonotype has only a few counts. The chain has TRBV5-1 and TRBJ1-6, with 10 bases aligning to TRBD1. The V gene's germline CDR1 is SGHRS and CDR2 YFSETQ. The CDR3 runs 15 residues. V lost 4 bases, J lost 10 bases, and 8 bases stayed unmatched. This chain's CDR3 is CASSPKGTGASPLHF. CDR3 bases: TGCGCCAGCAGCCCGAAGGGGACAGGGGCCTCACCCCTCCACTTT.

This clonotype turned up a few times. The chain is built from TRBV7-6 and TRBJ2-4; TRBD2 aligns across 8 bases. The CDR3 loop spans 15 amino acids. V dropped 3 bases and J dropped 5; count of bases not matched to a gene: 6. Germline V gene lookup returns CDR1 SGHVS and CDR2 FNYEAQ. CDR3 protein: CASSFPGGPENIQYF. In DNA form, the CDR3 reads TGTGCCAGCAGCTTCCCGGGGGGGCCAGAAAACATTCAGTACTTC.

This clonotype has a handful of counts. The chain carries TRBV7-3 and TRBJ2-2, with D possibly being TRBD1 (5 bases). Germline V gives CDR1 SGHTA, CDR2 FQGTGA. V gave up 6 bases and J gave up 1 base, with 12 bases separating them. This CDR3 has 15 amino acids. CDR3 coding DNA: TGTGCCAGCAGTCGCTGGGGCCAGAACACCGGGGAGCTGTTTTTT. Encoded protein: CASSRWGQNTGELFF.

The chain has TRBV6-1 and TRBJ2-1; 8 nucleotides agree with TRBD1. Germline CDR1 reads MNHNS; CDR2 reads SASEGT. The CDR3 covers 15 residues. The V gene end was trimmed by 7 bases and the J gene end by 0 bases; junction bases not matched to a gene: 5. The CDR3 loop is CASTSTGGSYNEQFF. In DNA, the CDR3 is TGTGCCAGCACCTCAACAGGGGGCTCCTACAATGAGCAGTTCTTC.

The sample holds a few counts of this clonotype. The chain has TRBV29-1 and TRBJ1-1; D is perhaps TRBD1 (5 bases). V was trimmed by 3 bases and J by 4 bases, leaving 12 bases between them. Germline values: CDR1 SQVTM, CDR2 ANQGSEA. This CDR3 has 13 residues. CDR3 loop: CSVDVAGRTEAFF. CDR3 DNA: TGCAGCGTTGACGTGGCAGGGCGCACTGAAGCTTTCTTT.

The V and J genes are TRBV18 and TRBJ1-2; D may be TRBD1 (6 bases). Trimming removed 6 bases at V and 7 bases at J, with 18 bases between. The CDR3 consists of 14 residues. Germline loops: CDR1 KGHSH, CDR2 LQKENI. CDR3 residues: CASSRERTVGGYTF. The CDR3, as DNA: TGTGCCAGCTCGCGAGAGAGGACAGTGGGTGGCTACACCTTC. Full variable domain (missing parts from reference TRBV18 and TRBJ1-2): NAGVMQNPRHLVRRRGQEARLRCSPMKGHSHVYWYRQLPEEGLKFMVYLQKENIIDESGMPKERFSAEFPKEGPSILRIQQVVRGDSAAYFCASSRERTVGGYTFGSGTRLTVV.

This clonotype was detected only a few times. The rearrangement uses TRBV5-1 and TRBJ2-3, with TRBD2 identical over 13 bases. The CDR3 totals 15 residues. Trimming took 4 bases from V and 5 from J; bases not matched to a gene: 4. Germline V lookup: CDR1 SGHRS, CDR2 YFSETQ. CDR3 region: CASSGTSGAKDTQYF. The CDR3 bases are TGCGCCAGCAGCGGGACTAGCGGGGCGAAAGATACGCAGTATTTT.